This T cell receptor beta chain stems from a study of human T cells and chemical hapten exposure. The time point was: pre-sensitization, week 0. Specified treatment: therapeutic diphenylcyclopropenone sensitization with weekly scalp DPC. TCRdb used MiXCR to reprocess the RACE reads, holding one entry per CDR3 protein. Here the sample spans about 350,000 distinct CDR3 sequences, about 5% being singletons. This clonotype was observed many times. The J segment lost 7 bases and the V segment lost 6 bases, leaving 12 bases of the junction unmatched. The CDR3 runs to 15 residues. This clonotype originated in a young woman with alopecia areata. Some clones in this sample may be carry-over from other donors' samples. The material was whole blood, obtained in connection with sensitization to the hapten diphenylcyclopropenone (DPC). V and J are TRBV12-3 or TRBV12-4 and TRBJ1-5; 7 positions match TRBD1. CDR3 loop: CASSLGGDRVQPQHF. CDR3 DNA: TGTGCCAGCAGCCTTGGGGGAGACAGGGTACAGCCCCAGCATTTT.